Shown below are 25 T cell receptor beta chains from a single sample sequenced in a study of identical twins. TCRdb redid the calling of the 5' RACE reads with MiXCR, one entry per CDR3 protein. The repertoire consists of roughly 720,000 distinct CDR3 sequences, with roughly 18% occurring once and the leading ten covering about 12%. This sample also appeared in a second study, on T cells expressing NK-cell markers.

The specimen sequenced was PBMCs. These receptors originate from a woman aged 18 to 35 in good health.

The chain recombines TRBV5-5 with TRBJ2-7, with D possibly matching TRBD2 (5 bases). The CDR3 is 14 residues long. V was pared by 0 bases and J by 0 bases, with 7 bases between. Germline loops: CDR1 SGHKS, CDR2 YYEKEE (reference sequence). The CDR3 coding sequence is TGTGCCAGCAGCTTGGACGGACTCTCCTACGAGCAGTACTTC. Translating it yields CASSLDGLSYEQYF.

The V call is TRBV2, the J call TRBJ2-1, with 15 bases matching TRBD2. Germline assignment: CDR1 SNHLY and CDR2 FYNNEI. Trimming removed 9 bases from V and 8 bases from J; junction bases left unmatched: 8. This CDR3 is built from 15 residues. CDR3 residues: CASFTGTSGRHEQFF. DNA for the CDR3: TGTGCCAGTTTCACCGGGACTAGCGGGAGGCATGAGCAGTTCTTC.

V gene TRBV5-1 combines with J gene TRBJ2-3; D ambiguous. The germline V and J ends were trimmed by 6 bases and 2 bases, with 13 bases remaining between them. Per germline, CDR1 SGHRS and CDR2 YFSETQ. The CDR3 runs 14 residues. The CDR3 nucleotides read TGCGCCAGCAAGGTTGGGTCACTCACAGATACGCAGTATTTT. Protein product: CASKVGSLTDTQYF.

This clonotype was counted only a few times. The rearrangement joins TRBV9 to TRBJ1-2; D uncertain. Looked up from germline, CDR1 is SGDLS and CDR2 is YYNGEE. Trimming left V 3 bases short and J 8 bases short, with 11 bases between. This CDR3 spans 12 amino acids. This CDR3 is CASSAGSSGYTF. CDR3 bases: TGTGCCAGCAGCGCCGGTTCTTCGGGCTACACCTTC. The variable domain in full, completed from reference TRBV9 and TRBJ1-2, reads DSGVTQTPKHLITATGQRVTLRCSPRSGDLSVYWYQQSLDQGLQFLIQYYNGEERAKGNILERFSAQQFPDLHSELNLSSLELGDSALYFCASSAGSSGYTFGSGTRLTVV.

For the CDR3, the DNA is TGCGCCAGCAGCACCGACAGGGGGCCATCTCGGGACGAGCAGTACTTC. It codes for CASSTDRGPSRDEQYF. The rearrangement links TRBV5-1 to TRBJ2-7; 10 bases fit TRBD1. Germline CDR1 reads SGHRS; CDR2 reads YFSETQ. There are 16 residues in the CDR3. The J segment lost 5 bases and the V segment lost 4 bases, leaving 12 bases of the junction unmatched.

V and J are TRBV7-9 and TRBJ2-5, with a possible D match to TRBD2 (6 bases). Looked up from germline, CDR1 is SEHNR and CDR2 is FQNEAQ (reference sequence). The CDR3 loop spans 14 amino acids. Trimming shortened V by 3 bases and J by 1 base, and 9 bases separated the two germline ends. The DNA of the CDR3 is TGTGCCAGCAGCTTCGCTAGCGTCCAAGAGACCCAGTACTTC. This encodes CASSFASVQETQYF.

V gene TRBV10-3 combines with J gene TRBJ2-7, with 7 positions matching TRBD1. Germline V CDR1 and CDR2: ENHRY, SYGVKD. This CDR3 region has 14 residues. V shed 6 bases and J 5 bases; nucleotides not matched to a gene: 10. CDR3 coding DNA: TGTGCCATCAGCGATGACAGGGAGAAGAACGAGCAGTACTTC. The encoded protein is CAISDDREKNEQYF.

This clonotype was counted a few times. The CDR3 bases are TGTGCCAGCAGCTTTCGAGGGGCTTCTGGAAACACCATATATTTT. It is translated as CASSFRGASGNTIYF. The V and J genes are TRBV5-6 and TRBJ1-3; tentative D call: TRBD1 (5 bases). V was clipped by 2 bases and J by 1 base, with 10 bases between them. The germline V gene encodes CDR1 SGHDT and CDR2 YYEEEE. The CDR3 covers 15 residues.

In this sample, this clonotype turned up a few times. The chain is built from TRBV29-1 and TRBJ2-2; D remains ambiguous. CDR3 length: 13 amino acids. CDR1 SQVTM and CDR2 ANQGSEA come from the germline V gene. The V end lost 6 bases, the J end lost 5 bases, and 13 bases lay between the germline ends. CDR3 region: CSVRPLETGELFF. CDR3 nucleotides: TGCAGCGTCCGACCCCTAGAGACCGGGGAGCTGTTTTTT.

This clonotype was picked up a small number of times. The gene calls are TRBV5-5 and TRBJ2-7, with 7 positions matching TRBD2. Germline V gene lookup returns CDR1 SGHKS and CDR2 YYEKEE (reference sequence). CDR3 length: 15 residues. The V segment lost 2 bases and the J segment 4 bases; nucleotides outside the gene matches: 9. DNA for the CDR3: TGTGCCAGCAGCTTATTCGCAGTCGGGGGGTACGAGCAGTACTTC. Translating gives CASSLFAVGGYEQYF.

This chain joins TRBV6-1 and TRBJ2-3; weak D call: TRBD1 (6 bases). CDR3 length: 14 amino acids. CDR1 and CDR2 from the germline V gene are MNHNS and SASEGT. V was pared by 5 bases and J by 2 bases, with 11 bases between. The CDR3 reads CASSPRDTTDTQYF. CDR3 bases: TGTGCCAGCAGTCCCCGGGACACCACAGATACGCAGTATTTT.

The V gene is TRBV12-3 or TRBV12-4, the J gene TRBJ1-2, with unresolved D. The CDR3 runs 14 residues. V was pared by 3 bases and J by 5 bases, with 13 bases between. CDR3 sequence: CASSLLGRDYGYTF. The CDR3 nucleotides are TGTGCCAGCAGTTTGCTGGGTCGAGATTATGGCTACACCTTC.

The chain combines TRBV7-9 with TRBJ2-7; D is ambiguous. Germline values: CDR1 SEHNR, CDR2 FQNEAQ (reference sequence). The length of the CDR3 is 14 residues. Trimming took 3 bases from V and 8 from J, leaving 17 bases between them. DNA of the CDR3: TGTGCCAGCAGCTTGTTCGGGCAGTCTAGGAAGCAGTACTTC. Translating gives CASSLFGQSRKQYF.

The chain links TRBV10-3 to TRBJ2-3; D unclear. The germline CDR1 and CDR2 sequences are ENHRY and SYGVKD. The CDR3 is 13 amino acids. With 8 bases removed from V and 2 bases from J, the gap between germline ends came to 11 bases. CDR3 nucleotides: TGTGCCATCGCCCCGATATCCACAGATACGCAGTATTTT. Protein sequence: CAIAPISTDTQYF.

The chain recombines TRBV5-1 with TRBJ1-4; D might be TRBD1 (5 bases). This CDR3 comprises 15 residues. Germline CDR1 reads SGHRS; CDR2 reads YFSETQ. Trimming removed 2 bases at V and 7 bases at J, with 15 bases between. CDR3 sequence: CASSLVGDGSEKLFF. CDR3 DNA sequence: TGCGCCAGCAGCTTAGTGGGGGATGGAAGTGAAAAACTGTTTTTT.

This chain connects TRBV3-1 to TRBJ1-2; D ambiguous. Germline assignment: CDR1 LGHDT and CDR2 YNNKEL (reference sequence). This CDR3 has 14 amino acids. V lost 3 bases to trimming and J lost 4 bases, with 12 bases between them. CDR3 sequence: CASSQGHESYGYTF. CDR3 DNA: TGTGCCAGCAGCCAGGGTCATGAATCCTATGGCTACACCTTC.

The CDR3 DNA reads as TGCGCCAGCAGCGCGCTAGCGGGGGGAAATGAGCAGTTCTTC. Its protein product is CASSALAGGNEQFF. The chain couples TRBV5-1 to TRBJ2-1, with TRBD2 identical over 11 bases. J gave up 7 bases and V 4 bases, and 4 bases lay outside the gene matches. Germline-derived CDR1 and CDR2 are SGHRS and YFSETQ. The CDR3 consists of 14 residues.

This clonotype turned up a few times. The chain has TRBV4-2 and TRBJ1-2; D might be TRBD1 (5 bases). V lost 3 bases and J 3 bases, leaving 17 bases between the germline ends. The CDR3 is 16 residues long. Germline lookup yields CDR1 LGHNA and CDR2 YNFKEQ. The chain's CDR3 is CASSHTNQGRYYGYTF. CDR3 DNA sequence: TGTGCCAGCAGCCATACGAACCAGGGAAGGTACTATGGCTACACCTTC.

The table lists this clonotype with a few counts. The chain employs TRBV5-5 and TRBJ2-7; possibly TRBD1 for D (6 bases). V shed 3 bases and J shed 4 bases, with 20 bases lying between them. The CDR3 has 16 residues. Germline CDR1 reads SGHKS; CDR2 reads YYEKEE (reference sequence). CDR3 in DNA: TGTGCCAGCAGCTCGGCCGGGACAAGATCAATTTACGAGCAGTACTTC. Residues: CASSSAGTRSIYEQYF.

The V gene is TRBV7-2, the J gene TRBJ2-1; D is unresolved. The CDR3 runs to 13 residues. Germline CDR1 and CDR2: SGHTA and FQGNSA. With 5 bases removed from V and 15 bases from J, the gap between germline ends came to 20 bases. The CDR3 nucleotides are TGTGCCAGCAGCCAATACCCCAGCCCGAACCGGTTCTTC. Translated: CASSQYPSPNRFF.

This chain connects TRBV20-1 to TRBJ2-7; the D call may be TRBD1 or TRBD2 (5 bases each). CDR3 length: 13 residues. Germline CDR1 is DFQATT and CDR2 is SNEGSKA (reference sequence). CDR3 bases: TGCTTCTGGGGACCGGGTCCGGACCTGGGGCAGTACTTC. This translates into CFWGPGPDLGQYF.

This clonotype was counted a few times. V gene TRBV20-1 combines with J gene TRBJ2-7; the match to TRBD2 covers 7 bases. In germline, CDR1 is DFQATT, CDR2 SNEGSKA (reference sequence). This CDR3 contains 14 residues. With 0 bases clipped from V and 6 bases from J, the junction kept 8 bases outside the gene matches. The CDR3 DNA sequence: TGCAGTGCTAGAGATCCGACTAGCTCTTCCGAGCAGTACTTC. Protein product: CSARDPTSSSEQYF.

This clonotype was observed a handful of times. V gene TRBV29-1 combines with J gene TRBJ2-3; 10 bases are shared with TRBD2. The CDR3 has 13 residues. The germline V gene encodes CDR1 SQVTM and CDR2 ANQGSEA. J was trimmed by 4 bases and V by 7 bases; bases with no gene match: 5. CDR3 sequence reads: CSGRAGGPDTQYF. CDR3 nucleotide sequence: TGCAGCGGACGAGCGGGAGGGCCAGATACGCAGTATTTT.

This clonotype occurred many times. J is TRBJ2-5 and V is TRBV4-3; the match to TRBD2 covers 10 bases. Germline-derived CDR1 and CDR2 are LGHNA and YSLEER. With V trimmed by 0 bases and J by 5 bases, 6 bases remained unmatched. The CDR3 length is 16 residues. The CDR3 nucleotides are TGCGCCAGCAGCCAAGATACCAGCGGGAGGGGGGAGACCCAGTACTTC. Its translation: CASSQDTSGRGETQYF.

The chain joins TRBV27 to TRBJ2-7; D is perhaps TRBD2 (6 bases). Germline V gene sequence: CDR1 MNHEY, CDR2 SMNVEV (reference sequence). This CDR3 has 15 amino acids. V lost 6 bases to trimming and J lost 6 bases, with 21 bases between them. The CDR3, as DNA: TGTGCCAGCAGCCCCCTGGTGGGGGGTGAAGGCGAGCAGTACTTC. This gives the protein CASSPLVGGEGEQYF.